Shown below are 16 T cell receptor beta chains from a single sample sequenced in a study of cytomegalovirus exposure and HLA in healthy donors (dated by TCRdb to about 2017). Libraries were prepared through the immunoSEQ multiplex PCR assay. For the multiplex PCR, a mixture combining 60 forward primers for TCR Vbeta segments and 13 reverse primers for TCR Jbeta segments was used. TCRdb re-hosts the immuneACCESS table, in-frame sequences only. Its copies lack some clones; in the studies checked, an unresolved V gene accounts for under half of them, and the cause for the rest is not known. This sample's records show about 200,000 clones. The ten largest clones take up roughly 1.1% of the sample. The sequencing sample was made of PBMCs. The receptors originated from a girl aged 2-10 years in good health and CMV-seropositive.

The DNA for the CDR3 is TGTGCCAGCAGCCCAGGGACTAGCGGGAGGGTCGATACGCAGTATTTT. This gives the protein CASSPGTSGRVDTQYF. V and J are TRBV7-8 and TRBJ2-3; 16 bases line up with TRBD2. The CDR3 length is 16 residues. Losses at the gene ends were 5 bases for V and 6 bases for J; bases not matched to a gene: 5. CDR1 is SGHVS, CDR2 FQNEAQ, per germline.

V is TRBV29-1 and J is TRBJ2-1; possible D gene TRBD1, 5 bases. V lost 7 bases to trimming and J lost 9 bases, with 22 bases between them. The CDR3 has 14 residues. Per the germline V gene, CDR1 is SQVTM and CDR2 is ANQGSEA. CDR3 sequence (DNA): TGCAGCGCAAGTCCGCCCAATAGGGGCGGTGAGCAGTTCTTC. Translating it yields CSASPPNRGGEQFF.

The chain is built from TRBV19 and TRBJ2-7, with TRBD2 matching 8 bases. J lost 3 bases, V lost 6 bases, and 1 base had no gene match. Germline CDR1 is LNHDA and CDR2 is SQIVND (reference sequence). The CDR3 length is 12 residues. For the CDR3, the DNA is TGTGCCAGTAGCGGGAGGGGCTACGAGCAGTACTTC. Translating gives CASSGRGYEQYF. The variable domain in full, completed from reference TRBV19 and TRBJ2-7, reads DGGITQSPKYLFRKEGQNVTLSCEQNLNHDAMYWYRQDPGQGLRLIYYSQIVNDFQKGDIAEGYSVSREKKESFPLTVTSAQKNPTAFYLCASSGRGYEQYFGPGTRLTVT.

In nucleotides, the CDR3 is TGCGCCAGCAGCCAAGATTTGGGGACAGCTACAGATACGCAGTATTTT. Amino acid sequence: CASSQDLGTATDTQYF. V and J are TRBV4-1 and TRBJ2-3, with 7 bases aligning to TRBD1. This CDR3 is 16 amino acids long. V gave up 0 bases and J gave up 3 bases; unmatched junction bases: 6. In germline, CDR1 is MGHRA, CDR2 YSYEKL.

V gene TRBV29-1 combines with J gene TRBJ2-2; 8 positions agree with TRBD1. Looked up from germline, CDR1 is SQVTM and CDR2 is ANQGSEA. J was trimmed by 5 bases and V by 7 bases; bases with no gene match: 6. CDR3 length equals 13 residues. The CDR3, as DNA: TGCAGCGCGGACAGGGCTAAGACCGGGGAGCTGTTTTTT. Its protein is CSADRAKTGELFF.

The CDR3 region is CASSFAGVTEAFF. In nucleotides, the CDR3 is TGCGCCAGCAGCTTTGCAGGGGTCACTGAAGCTTTCTTT. This chain connects TRBV5-1 to TRBJ1-1; D is possibly TRBD1 (6 bases). The CDR3 totals 13 residues. CDR1 SGHRS and CDR2 YFSETQ come from the germline V gene. The V end was cut by 2 bases, the J end by 4 bases, with 9 bases between.

The chain carries TRBV7-7 and TRBJ2-1, with 9 bases that match TRBD1. The CDR3 is 13 amino acids. Germline V lookup: CDR1 SSHAT, CDR2 FNYEAQ (reference sequence). J lost 10 bases, V lost 6 bases, and 7 bases had no gene match. The chain's CDR3 is CASSSDRGAEQFF. DNA for the CDR3: TGTGCCAGCAGTTCGGACAGGGGTGCCGAGCAGTTCTTC.

The genes are TRBV5-8 and TRBJ1-5; 7 bases agree with TRBD1. The CDR3 consists of 14 residues. Germline lookup yields CDR1 SGHTS and CDR2 YDEGEE. The V segment lost 5 bases and the J segment 7 bases; nucleotides outside the gene matches: 9. DNA of the CDR3: TGTGCCAGCAGTCACAGGGGATGGGACCAGCCCCAGCATTTT. Protein sequence: CASSHRGWDQPQHF. Full variable domain (missing parts from reference TRBV5-8 and TRBJ1-5): EAGVTQSPTHLIKTRGQQATLRCSPISGHTSVYWYQQALGLGLQFLLWYDEGEERNRGNFPPRFSGRQFPNYSSELNVNALELEDSALYLCASSHRGWDQPQHFGDGTRLSIL.

About this clone itself: The sample carries other DNA sequences with the same CDR3. The genes are TRBV7-9 and TRBJ2-7; 10 bases match TRBD2. The V gene end was trimmed by 4 bases and the J gene end by 3 bases; junction bases not matched to a gene: 3. The CDR3 is 14 amino acids. CDR1 is SEHNR and CDR2 is FQNEAQ in the germline V gene (reference sequence). CDR3 in DNA: TGTGCCAGCAGCTCTGGACTAGCGGTCTACGAGCAGTACTTC. This gives the protein CASSSGLAVYEQYF.

This chain joins TRBV27 and TRBJ1-6; D might be TRBD1 (6 bases). Germline lookup yields CDR1 MNHEY and CDR2 SMNVEV (reference sequence). The CDR3 sequence is 14 residues long. V was shortened by 5 bases and J by 7 bases, with 12 bases between the two germline ends. CDR3: CASSPGQLNSPLHF. The CDR3 nucleotides are TGTGCCAGCAGTCCAGGACAGCTAAATTCACCCCTCCACTTT.

This sequence joins TRBV9 and TRBJ2-1; 7 bases fit TRBD1. This CDR3 region has 15 residues. Germline V gene data show CDR1 as SGDLS and CDR2 as YYNGEE. With V trimmed by 0 bases and J by 2 bases, 2 bases remained unmatched. For the CDR3, the DNA is TGTGCCAGCAGCGTAGGGGACAGTACCTACAATGAGCAGTTCTTC. It yields the protein CASSVGDSTYNEQFF.

The J gene is TRBJ2-1, the V gene TRBV7-2; possible D gene TRBD1, 6 bases. The germline V gene encodes CDR1 SGHTA and CDR2 FQGNSA. The CDR3 spans 14 residues. Trimming removed 3 bases at V and 6 bases at J, with 12 bases between. CDR3 coding DNA: TGTGCCAGCAGCTTGACAGGCAGGGCCAATGAGCAGTTCTTC. Residues: CASSLTGRANEQFF.

This chain connects TRBV27 to TRBJ1-1; D is possibly TRBD1 (6 bases). CDR3 length: 12 residues. The V gene lost 6 bases and the J gene lost 6 bases, with 11 bases spanning the gap. Per germline, CDR1 MNHEY and CDR2 SMNVEV (reference sequence). The CDR3 bases are TGTGCCAGCAGGCAGGGGCCCTCTGAAGCTTTCTTT. It codes for CASRQGPSEAFF.

The gene calls are TRBV10-2 and TRBJ2-7, with D hard to call. The CDR3 runs 11 residues. The V gene lost 6 bases and the J gene lost 5 bases, with 8 bases spanning the gap. Germline CDR1 reads WSHSY; CDR2 reads SAAADI. CDR3 protein: CASSNIDEQYF. The CDR3 DNA sequence: TGCGCCAGCAGCAACATCGACGAGCAGTACTTC.

Notes on this clone: At one boundary the junction diverges from the germline segment, which might be a read error. This chain joins TRBV5-8 and TRBJ2-7; tentatively, D is TRBD1 or TRBD2 (6 bases each). The germline V gene encodes CDR1 SGHTS and CDR2 YDEGEE. The CDR3 consists of 13 residues. CDR3 sequence (DNA): TGTGCCAGCAACTTGGGGGGCCCTCGGGAGCAGTACTTC. Its protein product is CASNLGGPREQYF.

J is TRBJ1-5 and V is TRBV28; the D is unclear. This CDR3 is built from 12 residues. Trimming took 8 bases from V and 4 from J, leaving 9 bases between them. Germline assignment: CDR1 MDHEN and CDR2 SYDVKM. CDR3 residues: CASVRGNQPQHF. In DNA, the CDR3 is TGTGCCAGCGTGAGAGGAAATCAGCCCCAGCATTTT.